A single T cell receptor (beta chain) is shown here with its context. Its antigen target is currently unknown. There are no base qualities to consult, and no much larger clone falls within one base. To prepare the library, PCR was applied. At the Johns Hopkins FTIC core, DNA from the cultured CD4+ T cells underwent TCR sequencing with the Oncomine TCR Beta short-read assay. The QIAamp micro DNA kit was used to extract genomic DNA from the cultured CD4+ T cells. The Oncomine TCR Beta libraries from cultured CD4+ T cells were pooled using unique dual indexes and then sequenced on an Illumina iSeq 100. The study's processing was this. Non-productive sequences were removed, and CDR3s not starting with C, not ending with F or W, or shorter than 7 amino acids were discarded. Antigen-specific clonotypes were identified with the MANAFEST web application by comparing peptide-stimulated wells with reference and other culture wells. For a clone to be called positive, the clone needed an FDR below 0.05, an odds ratio above 5, and a productive frequency above 0.1% in at least two of three replicate wells. A clonotype counted as cross-reactive if it showed significant expansion both in the SARS-CoV-2 spike wells and in at least one common cold coronavirus spike condition. Levenshtein distances (stringdist) and unrooted phylogenetic trees (ape) in R version 3.6.1 were used to assess CDR3 homology. TCRdb took the public reads, trimmed them with fastp at Q25, ran MiXCR for clone calling and kept in-frame beta chains. For every CDR3 protein sequence, its rows merge into one entry that carries the most common genes and DNA. Here the V and J calls rest on TCRdb's processing, not on the authors' analysis. The sample table shows around 18,000 distinct CDR3 sequences, and around 40% are seen once. 17% of the sample is in the top ten clones.

The data were taken from a study of vaccination and CD4 T cells after COVID-19 (dated by TCRdb to the early 2020s). The study in broad terms: Convalescent patients had a positive SARS-CoV-2 result on nasal swab PCR, and of these patients, several had mild disease and one had severe disease. As controls, cultures received a CEFX viral epitope pool (the positive control), an HIV-1 Nef peptide pool (the negative control), or no peptide at all. Each participant got two doses of either the Pfizer-BioNTech BNT162b2 vaccine (n=8) or the Moderna mRNA-1273 vaccine (n=2). Post-vaccine blood samples were taken a median of 72 days after the second vaccine dose, with a range of 14 to 241 days. In the convalescent cohort there were six males and four females, among whom were two Hispanic individuals, seven Caucasians, two Asians and one multiracial person. Post-COVID blood samples from convalescent patients were collected a median of roughly 100 days after diagnosis, with a range of 35 to 161 days. The spike-specific CD4+ TCR repertoire was compared before and after mRNA vaccination in approximately ten COVID-19 convalescent patients and several infection-naive healthy vaccine recipients. A few convalescent patients were sampled both early after vaccination (day 14) and late after vaccination (days 161 to 241). Overlapping spike peptide pools from SARS-CoV-2 and from the common cold coronaviruses HCoV-NL63, HCoV-OC43 and HCoV-229E were used as culture stimuli. Overall results and qualifications from the work: In convalescent patients, a median 86.3% of post-vaccine SARS-CoV-2-reactive clones were detected only after vaccination, and vaccine-specific priming was suggested by this finding. Relatively few convalescent patients were included in the study, and early timepoints after natural infection were not analyzed. Although the median number of SARS-CoV-2-reactive clonotypes went up from fewer than 25 after infection to 35 to 40 after vaccination, the increase was not significant. Nearly all vaccine-specific clones in convalescent patients (304 of 307) were mono-reactive for SARS-CoV-2 spike rather than cross-reactive with common cold coronaviruses.

The sample's time point label is to be understood as: late sampling 161 to 241 days after vaccination in a few convalescent patients. What this sample's treatment or condition label stands for: approximately 11-day PBMC culture with coronavirus spike peptide pools or control peptides (ViraFEST assay). The study used the ViraFEST assay, which expanded antigen-specific T cells with peptide pools and then identified expanded clonotypes by TCR sequencing. The positive SARS-CoV-2 PCR tests of the convalescent patients were dated from March to December 2020, before the Alpha, Beta and Delta variants emerged in the United States. Each well held approximately 2 million PBMCs cultured in IMDM containing approximately 5% human AB serum and around 10 IU/ml IL-2, with 9 to 10 ug/ml peptide pools added. Half of the culture medium was replaced with fresh IL-2-containing medium on days 3 and 7. After roughly 9 days of culture, CD4+ T cells were isolated by negative selection with the EasySep CD4+ T cell isolation kit. Ficoll-Paque Plus gradient centrifugation was used to isolate PBMCs from whole blood, and the isolated PBMCs were then either used fresh or cryopreserved at -140C. Each culture condition was generally run in triplicate wells.

CDR1 and CDR2 were assigned from the germline V gene as MNHEY and SVGEGT. V loses 2 bases at its end and J loses 2 bases; junction bases beyond the gene matches: 8. Measured from the cysteine to the phenylalanine, the CDR3 is 16 residues long. The kept DNA is CDR3 alone, 48 bases in frame from the first base. The sequencing used CD4+ T cells from blood, cultured in vitro, collected about 7 months after SARS-CoV-2 vaccination. The TCR was taken from a human donor who had recovered from COVID-19. The rearranged segments are TRBV6-2 or TRBV6-3 and TRBJ2-5, with 7 bases aligning to TRBD1. The CDR3 region: CASSYLQGRIQETQYF. Here is the DNA: TGTGCCAGCAGTTACCTACAGGGGAGAATACAAGAGACCCAGTACTTC.